This is a list of T cell receptor beta chains from one sample in a study of blood T cell repertoires in COVID-19. Some clones are missing from TCRdb's copy, which holds only in-frame ones; the method was immunoSEQ multiplex PCR. This sample has roughly 140,000 clones, with approximately 88% found just once. The sequencing sample was made of peripheral blood. The receptors shown here come from a woman aged 45-65 years with acute or convalescent COVID-19. CDR3s include the opening cysteine and the closing phenylalanine or tryptophan. Each record gives: J gene, clone size, V gene, D gene, CDR3 DNA, CDR3 protein. The D gene is left open where the match is weak. Only part of the rows carry a size: once, few, many, or a class if the clone is expanded.

TRBJ1-1 | - | TRBV4-2 | TRBD1 | TGTGCCAGCAGCCAAGGGGGGGCGGGGACAGGTGAAGCTTTCTTT | CASSQGGAGTGEAFF
TRBJ1-1 | few | TRBV7-9 | - | TGTGCCAGCAGCCAGGGAGGTACTGAAGCTTTCTTT | CASSQGGTEAFF
TRBJ2-1 | - | TRBV9 | - | TGTGCCAGCAGCGGCGGAGGGGCAAATGAGCAGTTCTTC | CASSGGGANEQFF
TRBJ2-7 | - | TRBV7-9 | - | TGTGCCAGCAGCTTTTTAGTCGCCGAGCAGTACTTC | CASSFLVAEQYF
TRBJ1-2 | - | TRBV27 | TRBD1 | TGTGCCAGCAGCCGGGACAGGGGACTTAGTAACTATGGCTACACCTTC | CASSRDRGLSNYGYTF
TRBJ2-2 | - | TRBV2 | - | TGTGCCAGCAGCGTCGGGTCCCGCACCGGGGAGCTGTTTTTT | CASSVGSRTGELFF
TRBJ2-1 | many | TRBV7-8 | - | TGTGCCAGCAGCTTAGGTGGTGAGGATAATGAGCAGTTCTTC | CASSLGGEDNEQFF
TRBJ1-1 | - | TRBV27 | - | TGTGCCAGCAGTTTCGGGCAGGGCCCCACTGAAGCTTTCTTT | CASSFGQGPTEAFF
TRBJ1-6 | few | TRBV5-4 | - | TGTGCCAGCAGCTTGCTCGGGTCACCCCTCCACTTT | CASSLLGSPLHF
TRBJ1-2 | - | TRBV29-1 | TRBD1 | TGCAGCGTTGAATCGACAGGGGATCAGGTTGGCTACACCTTC | CSVESTGDQVGYTF
TRBJ1-4 | once | TRBV5-1 | - | TGCGCCAGCAGCTTGGAAGGGGGAAGTAATGAAAAACTGTTTTTT | CASSLEGGSNEKLFF
TRBJ1-2 | - | TRBV6-1 | - | TGTGCCAGCAGTGAAGTTTGGGCAAAGGGGTATGGCTACACCTTC | CASSEVWAKGYGYTF
TRBJ1-1 | - | TRBV28 | - | TGTGCCAGCAGTTCCCCGAGCATGAACACTGAAGCTTTCTTT | CASSSPSMNTEAFF
TRBJ2-1 | - | TRBV7-9 | - | TGTGCCAGCAGCTTCCTCCTACAGGGCCATGAGCAGTTCTTC | CASSFLLQGHEQFF
TRBJ2-7 | - | TRBV5-4 | TRBD2 | TGTGCCAGCAGCTTGGCACTCCCGATAGCGGGAGGTATCTACGAGCAGTACTTC | CASSLALPIAGGIYEQYF
TRBJ1-2 | - | TRBV28 | - | TGTGCCAGCAGTTTTCCCGGGACACCTAACTATGGCTACACCTTC | CASSFPGTPNYGYTF
TRBJ1-1 | - | TRBV9 | - | TGTGCCAGCAGCCCCCGGACTTACTCCTCGGACACTGAAGCTTTCTTT | CASSPRTYSSDTEAFF
TRBJ1-6 | once | TRBV7-9 | - | TGTGCCAGCAGCTCGCAACAGGGCGAACCCCTCCACTTT | CASSSQQGEPLHF
TRBJ1-3 | - | TRBV7-9 | TRBD1 | TGTGCCAGCAGCTTAGCGGGACAGTCCTATGGAAACACCATATATTTT | CASSLAGQSYGNTIYF
TRBJ1-1 | once | TRBV9 | - | TGTGCCAGCAGCGTAGACGGGGTCACTGAAGCTTTCTTT | CASSVDGVTEAFF
TRBJ2-7 | - | TRBV10-3 | TRBD1 | TGTGCCATCAGTGGGTCGGGGGAACAGGGGGCCCCCTTCTACGAGCAGTACTTC | CAISGSGEQGAPFYEQYF
TRBJ2-7 | - | TRBV12-3/TRBV12-4 | - | TGTGCCAGGGTGGGGCAGGGAGGTTGCGAGCAGTACTTC | CARVGQGGCEQYF
TRBJ2-7 | - | TRBV9 | TRBD2 | TGTGCCAGCAGCGTAGGGGGAGGGGACTCCTACGAGCAGTACTTC | CASSVGGGDSYEQYF
TRBJ2-3 | - | TRBV7-8 | - | TGTGCCAGCAGCTTATCCGGGACACTGAGCACAGATACGCAGTATTTT | CASSLSGTLSTDTQYF
TRBJ2-2 | - | TRBV9 | TRBD2 | TGTGCCAGCAGCGTAGATGGGGGGGCGAACACCGGGGAGCTGTTTTTT | CASSVDGGANTGELFF
TRBJ2-1 | - | TRBV7-2 | - | TGTGCCAGCAGCTCGACTATCCGGGGCAATGAGCAGTTCTTC | CASSSTIRGNEQFF
TRBJ1-1 | - | TRBV6-4 | - | TGTGCCAGCAGTGAACAGTCGAACACTGAAGCTTTCTTT | CASSEQSNTEAFF
TRBJ2-3 | - | TRBV5-4 | TRBD2 | TGTGCCAGCAGCTCGCCGGGACTAGGGACTGATACGCAGTATTTT | CASSSPGLGTDTQYF
TRBJ1-1 | - | TRBV5-1 | - | TGCGCCAGCAGCTTGGCGTCGGGGAACACTGAAGCTTTCTTT | CASSLASGNTEAFF
TRBJ2-3 | - | TRBV4-1 | - | TGCGCCAGCAGCCAAGATCTTGTACTAAACCCTAGCACAGATACGCAGTATTTT | CASSQDLVLNPSTDTQYF
TRBJ1-4 | - | TRBV4-1 | - | TGCGCCAGCAGCCAAGTTAGCGACCCAAGAAAACTGTTTTTT | CASSQVSDPRKLFF
TRBJ1-1 | once | TRBV30 | - | TGTGCCTGGAAGGCAGGCTATAACTCAGAGGCTTTCTTT | CAWKAGYNSEAFF
TRBJ1-1 | - | TRBV3-1/TRBV3-2 | - | TGTGCCAGCAGCCAAGCGAGCACTGCGAACACTGAAGCTTTCTTT | CASSQASTANTEAFF
TRBJ1-2 | - | TRBV24-1 | TRBD1 | TGTGCCACCAGTACAGGGGGCGAAGGCTACACCTTC | CATSTGGEGYTF
TRBJ2-3 | - | TRBV6-1 | TRBD2 | TGTGCCAGCAGTGAAGTACTAGCGGGGGCGACAGATACGCAGTATTTT | CASSEVLAGATDTQYF
TRBJ2-3 | - | TRBV5-4 | TRBD2 | TGTGCCAGCAGCTTGCTGAGACTAGCGGGAGAAGCAGATACGCAGTATTTT | CASSLLRLAGEADTQYF
TRBJ2-1 | - | TRBV7-3 | TRBD2 | TGTGCCAGCAGCTTAATCAGCGCTAGCGGGTTTAACAATGAGCAGTTCTTC | CASSLISASGFNNEQFF